A selection of T cell receptor beta chains follows, all from one sample in a study of T cell responses to AZD1222 COVID-19 vaccine. Here immunoSEQ multiplex PCR was the method, and the copy in TCRdb shows in-frame clones only, minus some. The sample contains around 120,000 clones, about 90% of which appear only once. The specimen comprised peripheral blood, sampled on day 0 of AZD1222 vaccination. The source of these receptors is an adult in good health. CDR3s include the opening cysteine and the closing phenylalanine or tryptophan. D genes are given only for firm matches. Clone size is given for some rows only: seen once, a few or many times, or a class if the clone is expanded.

v_gene: TRBV7-9; abundance: NA; j_gene: TRBJ2-7; d_gene: NA; CDR3nt: TGTGCCAGCAGCTTAGGCCAAGCGCTCACCTACGAGCAGTACTTC; CDR3aa: CASSLGQALTYEQYF
v_gene: TRBV7-8; abundance: NA; j_gene: TRBJ1-6; d_gene: NA; CDR3nt: TGTGCCAGCAGCATGGGGGGACCCCGGGAGTCGATATATAATTCACCCCTCCACTTT; CDR3aa: CASSMGGPRESIYNSPLHF
v_gene: TRBV7-9; abundance: NA; j_gene: TRBJ1-6; d_gene: TRBD1; CDR3nt: TGTGCCAGCAGCCAGGAGGGGGACAGGGGAACGGCCCTCCACTTT; CDR3aa: CASSQEGDRGTALHF
v_gene: TRBV7-9; abundance: NA; j_gene: TRBJ2-1; d_gene: TRBD2; CDR3nt: TGTGCCAGCAAGCCAACTAGCGGGAGGAAGGATGAGCAGTTCTTC; CDR3aa: CASKPTSGRKDEQFF
v_gene: TRBV14; abundance: NA; j_gene: TRBJ1-2; d_gene: NA; CDR3nt: TGTGCCAGCAGCCAGTTGGGGCAGATCTATGGCTACACCTTC; CDR3aa: CASSQLGQIYGYTF
v_gene: TRBV6-5; abundance: NA; j_gene: TRBJ1-6; d_gene: NA; CDR3nt: TGTGCCAGCAGTCCCTGGACATCAAATTCACCCCTCCACTTT; CDR3aa: CASSPWTSNSPLHF
v_gene: TRBV12-3/TRBV12-4; abundance: NA; j_gene: TRBJ1-2; d_gene: NA; CDR3nt: TGTGCCAGCAGGATGAAAAGGGGCTATGGCTACACCTTC; CDR3aa: CASRMKRGYGYTF
v_gene: TRBV4-3; abundance: once; j_gene: TRBJ1-1; d_gene: NA; CDR3nt: TGCGCCACCTCCTCCACAGTAGAGAACACTGAAGCTTTCTTT; CDR3aa: CATSSTVENTEAFF
v_gene: TRBV27; abundance: NA; j_gene: TRBJ1-5; d_gene: TRBD1; CDR3nt: TGTGCCAGCAGTTCGGGACAGGGGATGTATAGCAATCAGCCCCAGCATTTT; CDR3aa: CASSSGQGMYSNQPQHF
v_gene: TRBV29-1; abundance: NA; j_gene: TRBJ2-7; d_gene: TRBD1; CDR3nt: TGCAGCGTTCAACAACGGACAGGGGAGGCTTACGAGCAGTACTTC; CDR3aa: CSVQQRTGEAYEQYF
v_gene: TRBV28; abundance: NA; j_gene: TRBJ1-2; d_gene: TRBD1; CDR3nt: TGTGCCAGCAGTTTTACCGGGACAGGGAGTTATGGCTACACCTTC; CDR3aa: CASSFTGTGSYGYTF
v_gene: TRBV13; abundance: NA; j_gene: TRBJ1-2; d_gene: TRBD1; CDR3nt: TGTGCCAGCAGCTTACCCCGGGACAGCCTCTATGGCTACACCTTC; CDR3aa: CASSLPRDSLYGYTF
v_gene: TRBV12-5; abundance: NA; j_gene: TRBJ2-7; d_gene: NA; CDR3nt: TGTGCTAGTGGTTTGGTCCTTTACGAGCAGTACTTC; CDR3aa: CASGLVLYEQYF
v_gene: TRBV5-1; abundance: few; j_gene: TRBJ2-3; d_gene: NA; CDR3nt: TGCGCCAGCAGCTTGGAGCTAGATACGCAGTATTTT; CDR3aa: CASSLELDTQYF
v_gene: TRBV24-1; abundance: NA; j_gene: TRBJ2-3; d_gene: NA; CDR3nt: TGTGCCACCAGTGATCCCCTAGGTACGCAGTATTTT; CDR3aa: CATSDPLGTQYF
v_gene: TRBV2; abundance: NA; j_gene: TRBJ2-7; d_gene: TRBD1; CDR3nt: TGTGCCACCGGGACAGGGGGCTTCGAGCAGTACTTC; CDR3aa: CATGTGGFEQYF
v_gene: TRBV5-4; abundance: NA; j_gene: TRBJ2-7; d_gene: NA; CDR3nt: TGTGCCAGCAGCTTGGATGCAGACTACGAGCAGTACTTC; CDR3aa: CASSLDADYEQYF
v_gene: TRBV23-1; abundance: NA; j_gene: TRBJ1-1; d_gene: NA; CDR3nt: TGCGCCAGCAGTCAATCGGGAGGGGCGGGCATGAACACTGAAGCTTTCTTT; CDR3aa: CASSQSGGAGMNTEAFF
v_gene: TRBV7-8; abundance: NA; j_gene: TRBJ2-7; d_gene: TRBD1; CDR3nt: TGTGCCAGCAGATATAGGACAGGGGGAACCTTATACGAGCAGTACTTC; CDR3aa: CASRYRTGGTLYEQYF
v_gene: TRBV19; abundance: NA; j_gene: TRBJ2-2; d_gene: TRBD2; CDR3nt: TGTGCCAGTAGTCGGACTAGCGGGATCCCTCACGGGGAGCTGTTTTTT; CDR3aa: CASSRTSGIPHGELFF
v_gene: TRBV5-4; abundance: NA; j_gene: TRBJ1-5; d_gene: NA; CDR3nt: TGTGCCAGCAGCTCCTTCGGACGGATCCTAGCTGGTAATCAGCCCCAGCATTTT; CDR3aa: CASSSFGRILAGNQPQHF
v_gene: TRBV13; abundance: NA; j_gene: TRBJ1-4; d_gene: TRBD1; CDR3nt: TGTGCCAGCAGCTCATCTTCGGGACAGGGAGGAAAACTGTTTTTT; CDR3aa: CASSSSSGQGGKLFF
v_gene: TRBV28; abundance: NA; j_gene: TRBJ2-5; d_gene: NA; CDR3nt: TGTGCCAGCAGTTTAGCGGGACGAGCCCAGTACTTC; CDR3aa: CASSLAGRAQYF
v_gene: TRBV5-4; abundance: NA; j_gene: TRBJ2-1; d_gene: TRBD1; CDR3nt: TGTGCCAGCAGCTCCGGGACAGGCTCCTACAATGAGCAGTTCTTC; CDR3aa: CASSSGTGSYNEQFF
v_gene: TRBV7-6; abundance: NA; j_gene: TRBJ1-2; d_gene: NA; CDR3nt: TGTGCCAGCAGCCCAACGGGGTCGGGACTCTATGGCTACACCTTC; CDR3aa: CASSPTGSGLYGYTF
v_gene: TRBV5-6; abundance: NA; j_gene: TRBJ2-1; d_gene: NA; CDR3nt: TGTGCCAGCAGCTTCTTGTTCAGCGGGTTCTCCTACAATGAGCAGTTCTTC; CDR3aa: CASSFLFSGFSYNEQFF
v_gene: TRBV5-6; abundance: few; j_gene: TRBJ2-1; d_gene: TRBD1; CDR3nt: TGTGCCAGCAGCGTAGGTGGACAGGCCCACCCCTACAATGAGCAGTTCTTC; CDR3aa: CASSVGGQAHPYNEQFF
v_gene: TRBV3-1/TRBV3-2; abundance: NA; j_gene: TRBJ1-5; d_gene: NA; CDR3nt: TGTGCCAGCAGCCATGGGGACGTTAGCAATCAGCCCCAGCATTTT; CDR3aa: CASSHGDVSNQPQHF
v_gene: TRBV7-8; abundance: NA; j_gene: TRBJ2-7; d_gene: TRBD2; CDR3nt: TGTGCCAGCAGTTTCGGGAGGTGGAACTACGAGCAGTACTTC; CDR3aa: CASSFGRWNYEQYF
v_gene: TRBV4-1; abundance: NA; j_gene: TRBJ2-7; d_gene: NA; CDR3nt: TGCGCCAGCAGCCCTCGGTGGACGGACAACGGCTACGAGCAGTACTTC; CDR3aa: CASSPRWTDNGYEQYF
v_gene: TRBV7-2; abundance: few; j_gene: TRBJ2-3; d_gene: NA; CDR3nt: TGTGCCAGCAGCCCCGGTATTAGCACAGATACGCAGTATTTT; CDR3aa: CASSPGISTDTQYF
v_gene: TRBV6-5; abundance: NA; j_gene: TRBJ2-7; d_gene: NA; CDR3nt: TGTGCCAGCACCGGGCCCGGAGGCGAGCAGTACTTC; CDR3aa: CASTGPGGEQYF
v_gene: TRBV2; abundance: once; j_gene: TRBJ2-7; d_gene: NA; CDR3nt: TGTGCCAGCTCTGACTACGAGCAGTACTTC; CDR3aa: CASSDYEQYF
v_gene: TRBV5-1; abundance: NA; j_gene: TRBJ1-4; d_gene: NA; CDR3nt: TGCGCCAGCTCTGTCCTAGGGGCTGCAACTAATGAAAAACTGTTTTTT; CDR3aa: CASSVLGAATNEKLFF
v_gene: TRBV6-4; abundance: NA; j_gene: TRBJ2-3; d_gene: NA; CDR3nt: TGTGCCAGCAGTCTCCAGGCGAGCACAGATACGCAGTATTTT; CDR3aa: CASSLQASTDTQYF
v_gene: TRBV5-1; abundance: NA; j_gene: TRBJ2-5; d_gene: NA; CDR3nt: TGCGCCAGCGGTCTAGGCCCTCAAGAGACCCAGTACTTC; CDR3aa: CASGLGPQETQYF
v_gene: TRBV6-6; abundance: NA; j_gene: TRBJ1-2; d_gene: NA; CDR3nt: TGTGCCAGCAGATGGGACTTTAACTATGGCTACACCTTC; CDR3aa: CASRWDFNYGYTF
v_gene: TRBV19; abundance: NA; j_gene: TRBJ2-7; d_gene: TRBD1; CDR3nt: TGTGCCAGTAGTATAAACAGGGGTCACTACGAGCAGTACTTC; CDR3aa: CASSINRGHYEQYF
v_gene: TRBV24-1; abundance: NA; j_gene: TRBJ2-3; d_gene: NA; CDR3nt: TGTGCCACCAGTGATGACACGGGCACAGATACGCAGTATTTT; CDR3aa: CATSDDTGTDTQYF
v_gene: TRBV6-1; abundance: once; j_gene: TRBJ2-3; d_gene: NA; CDR3nt: TGTGCCAGCAGTGAATCTATGGGGCGAGGAGATACGCAGTATTTT; CDR3aa: CASSESMGRGDTQYF
v_gene: TRBV12-3/TRBV12-4; abundance: NA; j_gene: TRBJ2-3; d_gene: NA; CDR3nt: TGTGCCAGCAGCCCTAGAGCAGATACGCAGTATTTT; CDR3aa: CASSPRADTQYF
v_gene: TRBV11-2; abundance: NA; j_gene: TRBJ2-7; d_gene: TRBD1; CDR3nt: TGTGCCAGCAGCCCGGACAGGGGGTACGAGCAGTACTTC; CDR3aa: CASSPDRGYEQYF
v_gene: TRBV19; abundance: few; j_gene: TRBJ2-1; d_gene: NA; CDR3nt: TGTGCCAGTAGGGACGTTTCGGGGAACCGCCATGAGCAGTTCTTC; CDR3aa: CASRDVSGNRHEQFF
v_gene: TRBV19; abundance: NA; j_gene: TRBJ1-5; d_gene: TRBD1; CDR3nt: TGTGCCAGTAGCCCGACAGGGGCGATCAATCAGCCCCAGCATTTT; CDR3aa: CASSPTGAINQPQHF
v_gene: TRBV7-6; abundance: NA; j_gene: TRBJ2-1; d_gene: NA; CDR3nt: TGTGCCAGCAGCGGGATGAGGGTACGGGGGCAGTTCTTC; CDR3aa: CASSGMRVRGQFF
v_gene: TRBV27; abundance: NA; j_gene: TRBJ1-5; d_gene: NA; CDR3nt: TGTGCCAGCAGTTTGGGAGTACAGGGAGGGCGCGTTCAGCCCCAGCATTTT; CDR3aa: CASSLGVQGGRVQPQHF
v_gene: TRBV27; abundance: NA; j_gene: TRBJ1-3; d_gene: NA; CDR3nt: TGTGCCAGCAGTACATCGGGACGGAACACCATATATTTT; CDR3aa: CASSTSGRNTIYF
v_gene: TRBV11-1; abundance: NA; j_gene: TRBJ1-2; d_gene: NA; CDR3nt: TGTGCCAGCAGCCCGGACGGAGGCTATGGCTACACCTTC; CDR3aa: CASSPDGGYGYTF